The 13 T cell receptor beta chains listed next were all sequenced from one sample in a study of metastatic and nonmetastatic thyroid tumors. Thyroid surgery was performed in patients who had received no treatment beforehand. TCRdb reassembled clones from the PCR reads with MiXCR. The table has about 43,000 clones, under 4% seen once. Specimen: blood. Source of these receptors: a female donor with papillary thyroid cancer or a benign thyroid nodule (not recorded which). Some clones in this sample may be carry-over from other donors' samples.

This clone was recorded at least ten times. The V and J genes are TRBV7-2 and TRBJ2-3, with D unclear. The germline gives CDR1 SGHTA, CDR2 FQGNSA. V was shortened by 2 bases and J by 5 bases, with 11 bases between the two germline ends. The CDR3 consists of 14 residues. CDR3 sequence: CASSLTGHKDTQYF. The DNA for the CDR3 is TGTGCCAGCAGCTTAACGGGCCACAAAGATACGCAGTATTTT.

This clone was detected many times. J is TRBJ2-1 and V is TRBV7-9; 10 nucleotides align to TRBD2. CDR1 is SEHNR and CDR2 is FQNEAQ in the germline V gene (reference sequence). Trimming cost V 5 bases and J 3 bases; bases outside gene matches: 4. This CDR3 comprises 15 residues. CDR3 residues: CASSLLAGVYNEQFF. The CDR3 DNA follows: TGTGCCAGCAGCCTCCTAGCGGGGGTCTACAATGAGCAGTTCTTC.

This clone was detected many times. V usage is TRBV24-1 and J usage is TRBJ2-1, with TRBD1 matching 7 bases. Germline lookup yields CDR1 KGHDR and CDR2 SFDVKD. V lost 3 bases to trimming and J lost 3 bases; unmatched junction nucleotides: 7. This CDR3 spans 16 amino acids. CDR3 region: CATSDPQGDGYNEQFF. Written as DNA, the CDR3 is TGTGCCACCAGTGATCCCCAGGGGGATGGCTACAATGAGCAGTTCTTC.

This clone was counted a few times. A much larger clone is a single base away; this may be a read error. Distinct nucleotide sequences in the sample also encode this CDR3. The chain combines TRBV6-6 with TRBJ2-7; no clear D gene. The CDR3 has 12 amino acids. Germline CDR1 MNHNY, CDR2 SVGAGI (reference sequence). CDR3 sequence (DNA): TGTGCCAGCAGTTACTCGAGAGGCGAGCAGTACTTT. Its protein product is CASSYSRGEQYF.

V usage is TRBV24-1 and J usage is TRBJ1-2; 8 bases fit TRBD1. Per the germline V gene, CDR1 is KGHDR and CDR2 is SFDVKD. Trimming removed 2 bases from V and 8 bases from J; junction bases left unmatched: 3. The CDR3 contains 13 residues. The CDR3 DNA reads TGTGCCACCAGTGATTCCAGGGGGCGAGGCTACACCTTC. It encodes CATSDSRGRGYTF.

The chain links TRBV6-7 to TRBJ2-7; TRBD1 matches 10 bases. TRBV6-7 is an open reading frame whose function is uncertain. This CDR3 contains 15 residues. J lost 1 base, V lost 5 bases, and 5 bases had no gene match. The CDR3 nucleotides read TGTGCCAGCAGTCTAGGGACAGGGGAATCCTACGAGCAGTACTTC. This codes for CASSLGTGESYEQYF.

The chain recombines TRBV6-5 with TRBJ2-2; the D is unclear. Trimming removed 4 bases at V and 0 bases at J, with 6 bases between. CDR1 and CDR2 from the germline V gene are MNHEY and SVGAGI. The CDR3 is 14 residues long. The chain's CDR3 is CASSFGPNTGELFF. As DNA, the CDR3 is TGTGCCAGCAGTTTCGGTCCGAACACCGGGGAGCTGTTTTTT.

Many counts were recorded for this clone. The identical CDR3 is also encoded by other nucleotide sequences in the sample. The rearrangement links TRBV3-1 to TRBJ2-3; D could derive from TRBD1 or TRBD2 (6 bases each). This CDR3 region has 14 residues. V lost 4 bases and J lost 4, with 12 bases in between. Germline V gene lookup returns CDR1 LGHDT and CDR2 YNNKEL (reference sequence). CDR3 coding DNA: TGTGCCAGCAGCCTAAAAAGGGGGGCAGATACGCAGTATTTT. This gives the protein CASSLKRGADTQYF.

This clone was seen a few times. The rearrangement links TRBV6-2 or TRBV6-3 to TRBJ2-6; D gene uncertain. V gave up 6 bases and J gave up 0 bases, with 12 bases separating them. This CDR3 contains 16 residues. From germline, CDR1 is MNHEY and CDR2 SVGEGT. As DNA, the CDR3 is TGTGCCAGCAGGAATACCTTAAGCTCTGGGGCCAACGTCCTGACTTTC. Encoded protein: CASRNTLSSGANVLTF.

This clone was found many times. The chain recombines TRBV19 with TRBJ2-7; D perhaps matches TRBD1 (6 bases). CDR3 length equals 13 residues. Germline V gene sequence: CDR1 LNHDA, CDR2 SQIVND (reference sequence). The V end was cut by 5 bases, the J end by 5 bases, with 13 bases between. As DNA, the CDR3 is TGTGCCAGTAGTCTTTCACAGGGAAACGAGCAGTACTTC. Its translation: CASSLSQGNEQYF. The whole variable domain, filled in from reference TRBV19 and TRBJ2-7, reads DGGITQSPKYLFRKEGQNVTLSCEQNLNHDAMYWYRQDPGQGLRLIYYSQIVNDFQKGDIAEGYSVSREKKESFPLTVTSAQKNPTAFYLCASSLSQGNEQYFGPGTRLTVT.

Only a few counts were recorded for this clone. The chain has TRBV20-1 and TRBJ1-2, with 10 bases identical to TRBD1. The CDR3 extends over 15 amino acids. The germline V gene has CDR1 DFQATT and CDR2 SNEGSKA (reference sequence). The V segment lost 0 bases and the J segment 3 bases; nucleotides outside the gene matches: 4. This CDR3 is CSARDLGQGDYGYTF. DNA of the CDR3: TGCAGTGCTAGAGATCTAGGACAGGGGGACTATGGCTACACCTTC.

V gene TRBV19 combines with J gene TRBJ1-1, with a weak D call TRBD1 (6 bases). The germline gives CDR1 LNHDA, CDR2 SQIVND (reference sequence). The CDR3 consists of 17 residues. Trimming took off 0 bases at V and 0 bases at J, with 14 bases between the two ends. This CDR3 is CASSIDRGGALNTEAFF. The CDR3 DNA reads TGTGCCAGTAGTATAGATCGCGGGGGGGCTTTGAACACTGAAGCTTTCTTT. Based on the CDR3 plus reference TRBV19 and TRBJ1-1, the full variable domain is DGGITQSPKYLFRKEGQNVTLSCEQNLNHDAMYWYRQDPGQGLRLIYYSQIVNDFQKGDIAEGYSVSREKKESFPLTVTSAQKNPTAFYLCASSIDRGGALNTEAFFGQGTRLTVV.

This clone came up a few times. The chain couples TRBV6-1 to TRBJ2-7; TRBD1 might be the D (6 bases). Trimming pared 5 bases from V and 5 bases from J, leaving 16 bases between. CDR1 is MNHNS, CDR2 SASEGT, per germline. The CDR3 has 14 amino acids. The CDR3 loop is CASSRRSQGNEQYV. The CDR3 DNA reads TGTGCCAGCAGTCGACGCTCACAGGGAAACGAGCAGTACGTC.